The T cell receptor beta chain described here comes from a study of neurological immune-mediated disorders. About the research overall: Multiple sclerosis patients (n ≈ 35) included 31 with relapsing-remitting and 3 with secondary progressive disease.

With regard to this clonotype: A much bigger clone sits one base away, suggesting this may be a read error. Since the CDR3 does not end with the conserved phenylalanine or tryptophan, this likely comes from a read error.

Trimming shortened V by 6 bases and J by 8 bases, and 16 bases separated the two germline ends. Per the germline V gene, CDR1 is SQVTM and CDR2 is ANQGSEA. The CDR3 is 12 amino acids. TCRdb used MiXCR to reprocess the 5' RACE reads, holding one entry per CDR3 protein. In the table there are under 45,000 distinct CDR3 sequences, 3.5% to 4% of which are singletons. The sequence derives from a man under 40 with multiple sclerosis. Sequencing used PBMCs. V usage is TRBV29-1 and J usage is TRBJ1-2, with D possibly TRBD1 on 5 matching bases. CDR3 loop: CSVQGAGRGYTY. DNA for the CDR3: TGCAGCGTCCAAGGGGCAGGGAGAGGCTACACCTAC.